This T cell receptor (beta chain) was identified during a study of T cell repertoires in cytomegalovirus infection. CDR1 is LGHNA and CDR2 is YNFKEQ in the germline V gene. J gave up 0 bases and V 4 bases, and 5 bases lay outside the gene matches. The CDR3 is made up of 16 amino acids. TCRdb independently ran MiXCR on the reads; one entry per CDR3 protein. Of roughly 310,000 distinct CDR3 sequences detected, roughly 29% appear once; the ten largest clones hold roughly 20%. Details on this clonotype: As yet, its antigen is unknown.

V gene TRBV4-2 combines with J gene TRBJ1-5; the match to TRBD1 covers 8 bases. This clonotype originated in a human donor in good health (CMV status not recorded). Some clones in this sample may be carry-over from other donors' samples. The material was cultured PBMCs, obtained from culture after CMV antigen stimulation. CDR3 sequence (DNA): TGTGCCAGCAGCCCCGGACAGGGATATAGCAATCAGCCCCAGCATTTT. Protein product: CASSPGQGYSNQPQHF.